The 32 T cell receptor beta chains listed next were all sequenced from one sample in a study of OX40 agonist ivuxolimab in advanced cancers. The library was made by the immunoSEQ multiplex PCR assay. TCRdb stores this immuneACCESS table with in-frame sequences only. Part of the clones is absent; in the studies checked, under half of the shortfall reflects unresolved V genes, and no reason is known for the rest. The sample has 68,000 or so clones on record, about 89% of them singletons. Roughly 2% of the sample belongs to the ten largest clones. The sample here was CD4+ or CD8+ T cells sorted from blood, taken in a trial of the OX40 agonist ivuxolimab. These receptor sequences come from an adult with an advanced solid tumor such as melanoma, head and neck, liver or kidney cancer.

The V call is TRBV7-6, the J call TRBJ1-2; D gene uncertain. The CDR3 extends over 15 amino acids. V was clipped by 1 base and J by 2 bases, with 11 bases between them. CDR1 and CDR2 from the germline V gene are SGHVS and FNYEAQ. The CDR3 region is CASSLGQAGNYGYTF. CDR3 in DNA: TGTGCCAGCAGCTTAGGGCAGGCAGGAAACTATGGCTACACCTTC.

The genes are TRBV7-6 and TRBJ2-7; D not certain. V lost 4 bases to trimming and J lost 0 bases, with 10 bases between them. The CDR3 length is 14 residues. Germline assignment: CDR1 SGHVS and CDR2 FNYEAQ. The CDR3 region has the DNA TGTGCCAGCAGCTCCCAGACACACTCCTACGAGCAGTACTTC. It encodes CASSSQTHSYEQYF.

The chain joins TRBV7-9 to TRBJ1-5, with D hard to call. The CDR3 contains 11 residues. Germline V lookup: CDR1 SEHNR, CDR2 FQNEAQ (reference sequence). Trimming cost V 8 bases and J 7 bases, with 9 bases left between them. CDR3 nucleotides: TGTGCCAGCGGCGTGGTCCAGCCCCAGCATTTT. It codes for CASGVVQPQHF. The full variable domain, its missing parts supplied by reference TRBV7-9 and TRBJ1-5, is DTGVSQNPRHKITKRGQNVTFRCDPISEHNRLYWYRQTLGQGPEFLTYFQNEAQLEKSRLLSDRFSAERPKGSFSTLEIQRTEQGDSAMYLCASGVVQPQHFGDGTRLSIL.

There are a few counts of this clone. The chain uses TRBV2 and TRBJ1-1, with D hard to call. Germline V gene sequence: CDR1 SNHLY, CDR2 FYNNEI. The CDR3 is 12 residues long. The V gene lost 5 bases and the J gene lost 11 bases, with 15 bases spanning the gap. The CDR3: CASSKTGQRAFF. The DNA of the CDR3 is TGTGCCAGCAGTAAGACGGGCCAGAGGGCTTTCTTT.

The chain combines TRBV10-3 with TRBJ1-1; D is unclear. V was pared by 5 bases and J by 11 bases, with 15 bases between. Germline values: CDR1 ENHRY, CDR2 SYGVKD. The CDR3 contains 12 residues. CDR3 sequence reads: CAISPTKGEAFF. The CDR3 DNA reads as TGTGCCATCAGTCCGACCAAAGGTGAGGCTTTCTTT.

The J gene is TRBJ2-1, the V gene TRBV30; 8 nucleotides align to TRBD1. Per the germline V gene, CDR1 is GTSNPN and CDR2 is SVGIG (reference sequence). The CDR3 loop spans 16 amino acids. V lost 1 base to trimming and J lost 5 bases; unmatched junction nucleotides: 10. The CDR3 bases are TGTGCCTGGAGTGCCATCGGACAGGGCAAAGACAATGAGCAGTTCTTC. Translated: CAWSAIGQGKDNEQFF.

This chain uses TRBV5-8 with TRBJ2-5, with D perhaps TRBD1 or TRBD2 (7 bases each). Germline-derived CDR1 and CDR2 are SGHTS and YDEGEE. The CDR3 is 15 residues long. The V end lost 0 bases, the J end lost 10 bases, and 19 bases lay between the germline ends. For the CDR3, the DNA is TGTGCCAGCAGCTTGGACTCAGGGGGGGAGAAGGTCCAGTACTTC. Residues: CASSLDSGGEKVQYF.

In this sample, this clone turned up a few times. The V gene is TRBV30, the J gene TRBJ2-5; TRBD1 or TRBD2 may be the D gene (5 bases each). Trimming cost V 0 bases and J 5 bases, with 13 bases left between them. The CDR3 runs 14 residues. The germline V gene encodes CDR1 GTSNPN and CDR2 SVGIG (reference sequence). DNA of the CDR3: TGTGCCTGGAGTGTAATTGGGGGAAGGGAGACCCAGTACTTC. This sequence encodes CAWSVIGGRETQYF.

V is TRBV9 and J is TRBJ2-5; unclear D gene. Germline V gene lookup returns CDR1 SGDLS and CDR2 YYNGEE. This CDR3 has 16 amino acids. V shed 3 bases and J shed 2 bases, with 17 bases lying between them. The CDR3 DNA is TGTGCCAGCAGCGCCCCTCATGGGGTGTCTCAAGAGACCCAGTACTTC. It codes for CASSAPHGVSQETQYF.

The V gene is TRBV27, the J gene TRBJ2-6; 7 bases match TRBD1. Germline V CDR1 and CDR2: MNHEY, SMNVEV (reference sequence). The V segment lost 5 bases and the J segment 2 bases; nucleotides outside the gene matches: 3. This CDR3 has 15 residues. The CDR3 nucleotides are TGTGCCAGCAGTCCGACAGGGCCTGGGGCCAACGTCCTGACTTTC. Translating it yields CASSPTGPGANVLTF.

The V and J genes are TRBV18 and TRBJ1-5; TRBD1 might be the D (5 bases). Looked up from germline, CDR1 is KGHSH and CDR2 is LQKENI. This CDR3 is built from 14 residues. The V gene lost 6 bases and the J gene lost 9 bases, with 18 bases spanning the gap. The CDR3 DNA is TGTGCCAGCTCGCCAAGTTCAACAGGTCGGCCCCAGCATTTT. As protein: CASSPSSTGRPQHF.

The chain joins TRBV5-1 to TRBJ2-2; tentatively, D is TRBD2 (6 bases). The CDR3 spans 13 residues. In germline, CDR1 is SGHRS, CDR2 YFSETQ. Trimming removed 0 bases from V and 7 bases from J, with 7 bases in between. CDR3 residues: CASSLEGGGELFF. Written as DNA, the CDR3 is TGCGCCAGCAGCTTGGAGGGAGGCGGGGAGCTGTTTTTT.

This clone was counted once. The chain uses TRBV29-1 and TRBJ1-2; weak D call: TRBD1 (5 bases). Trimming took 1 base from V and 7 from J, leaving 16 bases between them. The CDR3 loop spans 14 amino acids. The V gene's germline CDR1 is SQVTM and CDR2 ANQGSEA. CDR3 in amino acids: CSVEVGGSTTGYTF. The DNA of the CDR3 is TGCAGCGTTGAAGTCGGGGGGAGTACCACTGGCTACACCTTC. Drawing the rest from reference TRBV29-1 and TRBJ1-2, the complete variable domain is SAVISQKPSRDICQRGTSLTIQCQVDSQVTMMFWYRQQPGQSLTLIATANQGSEATYESGFVIDKFPISRPNLTFSTLTVSNMSPEDSSIYLCSVEVGGSTTGYTFGSGTRLTVV.

The CDR3 DNA follows: TGTGCCAGCAGCACGAGTCGGGTATGGGAGACCCAGTACTTC. Encoded protein: CASSTSRVWETQYF. The chain links TRBV11-2 to TRBJ2-5; D unresolved. Germline CDR1 reads SGHAT; CDR2 reads FQNNGV. The length of the CDR3 is 14 residues. V lost 5 bases and J lost 5, with 15 bases in between.

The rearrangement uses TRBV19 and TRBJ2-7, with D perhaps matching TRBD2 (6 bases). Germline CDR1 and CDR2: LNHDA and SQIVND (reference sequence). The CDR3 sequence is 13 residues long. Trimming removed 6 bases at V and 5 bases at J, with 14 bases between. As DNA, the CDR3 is TGTGCCAGTAGCGGGACTTCTGTCGACGAGCAGTACTTC. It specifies CASSGTSVDEQYF.

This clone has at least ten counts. The CDR3 reads CASSISAGEAFF. In DNA form, the CDR3 reads TGTGCCAGTAGTATCTCTGCAGGTGAAGCTTTCTTT. The gene calls are TRBV19 and TRBJ1-1; no reliable D call. V lost 3 bases, J lost 7 bases, and 9 bases lay in between. The CDR3 covers 12 residues. Germline CDR1 is LNHDA and CDR2 is SQIVND (reference sequence).

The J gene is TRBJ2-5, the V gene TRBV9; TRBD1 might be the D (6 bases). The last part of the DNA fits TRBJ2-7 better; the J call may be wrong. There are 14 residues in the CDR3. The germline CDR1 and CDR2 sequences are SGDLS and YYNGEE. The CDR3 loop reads CASSPQGQVYEQYF. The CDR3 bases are TGTGCCAGCAGCCCCCAGGGGCAAGTCTACGAGCAGTACTTC.

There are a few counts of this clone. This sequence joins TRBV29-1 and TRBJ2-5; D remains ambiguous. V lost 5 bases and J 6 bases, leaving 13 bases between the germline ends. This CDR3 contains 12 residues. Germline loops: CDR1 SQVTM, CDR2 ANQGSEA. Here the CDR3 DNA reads TGCAGCGTTAGGACGATACAGCAGACCCAGTACTTC. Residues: CSVRTIQQTQYF. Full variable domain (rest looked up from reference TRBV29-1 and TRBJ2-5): SAVISQKPSRDICQRGTSLTIQCQVDSQVTMMFWYRQQPGQSLTLIATANQGSEATYESGFVIDKFPISRPNLTFSTLTVSNMSPEDSSIYLCSVRTIQQTQYFGPGTRLLVL.

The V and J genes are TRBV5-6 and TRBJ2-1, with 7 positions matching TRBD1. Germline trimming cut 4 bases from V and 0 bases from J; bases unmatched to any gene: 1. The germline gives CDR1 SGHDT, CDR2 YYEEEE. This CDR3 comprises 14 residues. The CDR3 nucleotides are TGTGCCAGCAGCGACAGGGACTCCTACAATGAGCAGTTCTTC. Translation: CASSDRDSYNEQFF.

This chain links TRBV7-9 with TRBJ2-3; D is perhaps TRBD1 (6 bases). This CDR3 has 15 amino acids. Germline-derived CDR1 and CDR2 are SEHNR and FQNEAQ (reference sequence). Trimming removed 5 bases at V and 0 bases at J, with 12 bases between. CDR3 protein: CASSRTVTSTDTQYF. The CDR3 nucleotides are TGTGCCAGCAGCCGGACAGTCACTAGCACAGATACGCAGTATTTT.

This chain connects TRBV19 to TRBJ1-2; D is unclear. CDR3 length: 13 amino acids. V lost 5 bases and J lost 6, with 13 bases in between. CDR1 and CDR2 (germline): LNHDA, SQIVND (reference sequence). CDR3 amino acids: CASSSGHIDGYTF. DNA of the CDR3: TGTGCCAGTAGTTCTGGGCATATCGATGGCTACACCTTC.

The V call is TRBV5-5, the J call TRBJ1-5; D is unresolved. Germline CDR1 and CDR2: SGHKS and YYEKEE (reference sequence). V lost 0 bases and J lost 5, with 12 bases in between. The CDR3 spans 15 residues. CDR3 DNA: TGTGCCAGCAGCTTGGAGCCGGGAACGGATCAGCCCCAGCATTTT. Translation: CASSLEPGTDQPQHF.

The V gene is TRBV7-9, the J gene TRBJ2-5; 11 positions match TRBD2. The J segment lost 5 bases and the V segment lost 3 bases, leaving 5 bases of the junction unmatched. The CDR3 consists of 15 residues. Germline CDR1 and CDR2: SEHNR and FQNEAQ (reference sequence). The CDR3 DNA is TGTGCCAGCAGCTTGCCCCTAGCGGGGGGCGAGACCCAGTACTTC. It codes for CASSLPLAGGETQYF.

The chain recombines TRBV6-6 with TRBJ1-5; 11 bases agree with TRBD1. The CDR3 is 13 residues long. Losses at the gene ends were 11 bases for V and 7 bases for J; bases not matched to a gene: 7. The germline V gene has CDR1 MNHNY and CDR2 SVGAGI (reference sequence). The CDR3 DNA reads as TGTGCCGCGGGCGGGACAGGGGGGCAGCCCCAGCATTTT. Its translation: CAAGGTGGQPQHF.

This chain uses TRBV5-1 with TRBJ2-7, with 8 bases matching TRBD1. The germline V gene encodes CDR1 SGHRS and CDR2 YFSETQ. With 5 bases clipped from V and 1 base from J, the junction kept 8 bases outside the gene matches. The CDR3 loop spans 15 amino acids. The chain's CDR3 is CASSPRQGASYEQYF. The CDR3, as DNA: TGCGCCAGCAGTCCACGCCAGGGGGCTTCCTACGAGCAGTACTTC.

As DNA, the CDR3 is TGCGCCAGCAGCCAAAGTGTTTCCTATGGCTACACCTTC. This encodes CASSQSVSYGYTF. This chain links TRBV5-1 with TRBJ1-2; D not certain. Trimming took 4 bases from V and 4 from J, leaving 11 bases between them. This CDR3 is built from 13 residues. In germline, CDR1 is SGHRS, CDR2 YFSETQ.

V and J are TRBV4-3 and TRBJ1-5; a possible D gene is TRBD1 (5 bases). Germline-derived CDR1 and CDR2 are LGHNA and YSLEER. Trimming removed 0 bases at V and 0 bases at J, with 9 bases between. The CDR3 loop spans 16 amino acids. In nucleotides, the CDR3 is TGCGCCAGCAGCCAAGAGGCAGGGAATAGCAATCAGCCCCAGCATTTT. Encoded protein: CASSQEAGNSNQPQHF.

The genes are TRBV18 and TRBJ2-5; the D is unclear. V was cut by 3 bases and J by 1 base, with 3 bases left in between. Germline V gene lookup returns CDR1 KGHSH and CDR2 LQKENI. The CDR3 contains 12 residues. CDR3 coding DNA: TGTGCCAGCTCACCCATCCAAGAGACCCAGTACTTC. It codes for CASSPIQETQYF.

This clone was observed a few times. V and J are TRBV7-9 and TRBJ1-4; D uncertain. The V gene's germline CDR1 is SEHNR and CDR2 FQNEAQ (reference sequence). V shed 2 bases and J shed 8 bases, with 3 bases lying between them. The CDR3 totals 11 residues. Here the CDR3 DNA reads TGTGCCAGCAGCTTAACAGAAAAACTGTTTTTT. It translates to CASSLTEKLFF.

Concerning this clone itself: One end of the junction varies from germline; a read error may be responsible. The DNA of the CDR3 is TGTGCCAGCAGCGAAGGTGGAGGGAGGGGGGATACGCAGTATTTT. Translated: CASSEGGGRGDTQYF. The gene calls are TRBV6-1 and TRBJ2-3, with D possibly matching TRBD2 (7 bases). Germline loops: CDR1 MNHNS, CDR2 SASEGT. The CDR3 length is 15 residues.

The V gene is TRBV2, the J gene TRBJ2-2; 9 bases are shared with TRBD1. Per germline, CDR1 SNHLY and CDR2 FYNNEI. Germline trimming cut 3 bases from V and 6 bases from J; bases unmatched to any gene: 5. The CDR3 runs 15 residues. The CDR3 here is CASSEPGQGAGELFF. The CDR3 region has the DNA TGTGCCAGCAGTGAGCCGGGACAGGGAGCCGGGGAGCTGTTTTTT. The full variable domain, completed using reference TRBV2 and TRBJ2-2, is EPEVTQTPSHQVTQMGQEVILRCVPISNHLYFYWYRQILGQKVEFLVSFYNNEISEKSEIFDDQFSVERPDGSNFTLKIRSTKLEDSAMYFCASSEPGQGAGELFFGEGSRLTVL.

The CDR3 loop is CASTRTQNNQPQHF. CDR3 bases: TGTGCCAGCACTAGGACACAGAACAATCAGCCCCAGCATTTT. The V call is TRBV6-6, the J call TRBJ1-5, with D tentatively TRBD1 (5 bases). CDR3 length: 14 residues. V lost 7 bases and J 3 bases, leaving 13 bases between the germline ends. CDR1 and CDR2 from the germline V gene are MNHNY and SVGAGI (reference sequence).